These 8 T cell receptor beta chains were all obtained from the same sample, sequenced in a study of shared clonotypes between healthy human individuals. Some clones are missing from TCRdb's copy, which holds only in-frame ones; the method was immunoSEQ multiplex PCR. The sample lists fewer than 150,000 clones; about 62% were seen once. Specimen: memory CD8+ T cells sorted from blood. Stated subset: CD45RO+ cells pooled with CCR7-negative TemRA cells. The receptors stem from a woman in her twenties or thirties in good health.

This clone was found once. This sequence joins TRBV28 and TRBJ1-1; a possible D gene is TRBD1 (5 bases). Per the germline V gene, CDR1 is MDHEN and CDR2 is SYDVKM. Trimming cost V 3 bases and J 3 bases, with 8 bases left between them. The CDR3 has 13 residues. The DNA of the CDR3 is TGTGCCAGCAGTTTCGGGGGATACACTGAAGCTTTCTTT. Protein: CASSFGGYTEAFF. Supplemented by reference TRBV28 and TRBJ1-1, the full variable domain reads DVKVTQSSRYLVKRTGEKVFLECVQDMDHENMFWYRQDPGLGLRLIYFSYDVKMKEKGDIPEGYSVSREKKERFSLILESASTNQTSMYLCASSFGGYTEAFFGQGTRLTVV.

This clone was counted only a few times. The gene calls are TRBV6-1 and TRBJ2-7; D gene uncertain. The CDR3 loop spans 14 amino acids. Germline V gene sequence: CDR1 MNHNS, CDR2 SASEGT. The V end lost 0 bases, the J end lost 1 base, and 7 bases lay between the germline ends. Here the CDR3 DNA reads TGTGCCAGCAGTGAAGCGGCATTATCCTACGAGCAGTACTTC. This sequence encodes CASSEAALSYEQYF.

CDR3 amino acids: CASSPSIFSETHGYTF. The CDR3 DNA reads TGTGCCAGCAGCCCTTCAATTTTCTCCGAGACGCATGGCTACACCTTC. The chain employs TRBV7-5 and TRBJ1-2. TRBV7-5 is shown as a pseudogene. The CDR3 is 16 residues long.

This clone was detected once. V is TRBV16 and J is TRBJ2-7; 8 bases line up with TRBD2. The V gene end was trimmed by 5 bases and the J gene end by 5 bases; junction bases not matched to a gene: 11. Germline CDR1 KGHSY, CDR2 FQNENV. CDR3 length equals 15 residues. The DNA of the CDR3 is TGTGCCAGCAGCAACGGGCCGGGAGGGGTGGACGAGCAGTACTTC. This encodes CASSNGPGGVDEQYF. The full variable domain, with the rest looked up from reference TRBV16 and TRBJ2-7, is GEEVAQTPKHLVRGEGQKAKLYCAPIKGHSYVFWYQQVLKNEFKFLISFQNENVFDETGMPKERFSAKCLPNSPCSLEIQATKLEDSAVYFCASSNGPGGVDEQYFGPGTRLTVT.

This chain joins TRBV7-9 and TRBJ1-2; D is perhaps TRBD1 (6 bases). The CDR3 consists of 15 residues. V lost 3 bases and J lost 4, with 15 bases in between. Germline V gene lookup returns CDR1 SEHNR and CDR2 FQNEAQ (reference sequence). CDR3 coding DNA: TGTGCCAGCAGCTTGGGACAACCTGACGGCTATGGCTACACCTTC. It yields the protein CASSLGQPDGYGYTF.

The chain employs TRBV19 and TRBJ1-5, with TRBD1 matching 8 bases. CDR1 is LNHDA and CDR2 is SQIVND in the germline V gene (reference sequence). This CDR3 has 18 amino acids. The trim removed 7 bases at V and 0 bases at J, leaving 14 bases unmatched. The CDR3 sequence: CASTTYWTGIDSNQPQHF. Written as DNA, the CDR3 is TGTGCCAGTACCACCTACTGGACAGGGATAGATAGCAATCAGCCCCAGCATTTT.

As for this clone: At one of its ends the junction is not consistent with the germline gene, which may arise from a read error. The gene calls are TRBV27 and TRBJ2-3, with 9 bases fitting TRBD1. Per the germline V gene, CDR1 is MNHEY and CDR2 is SMNVEV (reference sequence). The CDR3 sequence is 12 residues long. CDR3 coding DNA: TGTGCCAGCAGTACAGGGGGCCTTGACATGAATTTT. It specifies CASSTGGLDMNF.

This clone appeared a few times. V usage is TRBV19 and J usage is TRBJ1-1; tentative D call: TRBD1 (5 bases). The germline V gene encodes CDR1 LNHDA and CDR2 SQIVND (reference sequence). V lost 1 base and J lost 5, with 8 bases in between. This CDR3 is 13 amino acids long. This CDR3 is CASSIGEGTEAFF. The CDR3 DNA reads as TGTGCCAGTAGTATAGGGGAGGGGACTGAAGCTTTCTTT.